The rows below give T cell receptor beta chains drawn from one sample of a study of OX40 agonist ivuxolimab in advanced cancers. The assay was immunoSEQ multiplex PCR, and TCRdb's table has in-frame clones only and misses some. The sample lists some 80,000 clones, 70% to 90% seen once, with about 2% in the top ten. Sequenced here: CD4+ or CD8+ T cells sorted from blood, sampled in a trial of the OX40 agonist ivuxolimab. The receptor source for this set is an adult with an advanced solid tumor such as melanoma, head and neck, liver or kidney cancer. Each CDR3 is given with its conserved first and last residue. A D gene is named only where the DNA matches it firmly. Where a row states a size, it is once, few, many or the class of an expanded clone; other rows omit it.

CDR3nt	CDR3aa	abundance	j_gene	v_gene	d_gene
TGTGCCAGCAGCCTAATGGACTACGAGCAGTACTTC	CASSLMDYEQYF	.	TRBJ2-7	TRBV7-2	.
TGCGCCAGCAGCCTTCAGATGAACACTGAAGCTTTCTTT	CASSLQMNTEAFF	once	TRBJ1-1	TRBV4-3	.
TGTGCAAGTCGCCGGATAACAGGGCGGAACAATGAGCAGTTCTTC	CASRRITGRNNEQFF	.	TRBJ2-1	TRBV12-2	.
TGTGCCAGCAGCTTAGGTTTGAAGTATTGGGGACAGGGGGTAGTGGCCCAGCATTTT	CASSLGLKYWGQGVVAQHF	few	TRBJ1-5	TRBV7-2	TRBD1
TGCGCCAGCAGCCCCCGACCGGGGCAGGCAGACAATGAGCAGTTCTTC	CASSPRPGQADNEQFF	.	TRBJ2-1	TRBV5-1	.
TGTGCCAGCAGTGACCCAGCGGGGGGGCGGGAGACCCAGTACTTC	CASSDPAGGRETQYF	.	TRBJ2-5	TRBV2	TRBD2
TGTGCCAGCAGTTCCCCGACACCCTATGGCTACACCTTC	CASSSPTPYGYTF	.	TRBJ1-2	TRBV28	.
TGTGCCAGCTGGGGGACCTCCTCTGGAAACACCATATATTTT	CASWGTSSGNTIYF	.	TRBJ1-3	TRBV28	.
TGTGCCAGCCCCTCGGGCGAAAAACTGTTTTTT	CASPSGEKLFF	.	TRBJ1-4	TRBV18	.
TGCGCCAGCAGCCAAGATGCAAAGGGCGGGACCCAGTACTTC	CASSQDAKGGTQYF	.	TRBJ2-5	TRBV4-3	.
TGTGCCAGCTCACCAACGGGAGGGCAGGCTGAAGCTTTCTTT	CASSPTGGQAEAFF	.	TRBJ1-1	TRBV18	.
TGTGCCAGCAGTTTACAGGGGCCCGCCTATGGCTACACCTTC	CASSLQGPAYGYTF	few	TRBJ1-2	TRBV27	.
TGTGCCAGCAGTCTACAAAAGCTCGAATTTTACGAGCAGTACTTC	CASSLQKLEFYEQYF	.	TRBJ2-7	TRBV28	.
TGTGCCAGTACCGGAACTTCGGGGGCTATTACAGATACGCAGTATTTT	CASTGTSGAITDTQYF	.	TRBJ2-3	TRBV19	.
TGCAGCGTTCGGACAGGAGGGAACACTGAAGCTTTCTTT	CSVRTGGNTEAFF	.	TRBJ1-1	TRBV29-1	TRBD1
TGTGCCAGCAGGGGGGGGGATTATAGCAATCAGCCCCAGCATTTT	CASRGGDYSNQPQHF	.	TRBJ1-5	TRBV28	.